The 14 T cell receptor beta chains below all came from one sample that was sequenced in a study of blood T cell repertoires in COVID-19. TCRdb keeps only in-frame clones here, not all; method: immunoSEQ multiplex PCR. Of approximately 400,000 clones in the sample, approximately 90% are singletons; the top ten hold over 0.7%. Sample: PBMCs or T cells enriched from blood (not recorded which). These receptors were taken from a woman between 35 and 50 years old who had been exposed to COVID-19.

The chain recombines TRBV18 with TRBJ2-5; possible D gene TRBD2, 6 bases. The ends were cut back, 7 bases at V and 4 bases at J, with 16 bases in the middle. This CDR3 has 14 residues. Germline V CDR1 and CDR2: KGHSH, LQKENI. CDR3 nucleotide sequence: TGTGCCAGCTTCCACCCGGGGGTCCTAGAGACCCAGTACTTC. Protein: CASFHPGVLETQYF.

The chain has TRBV18 and TRBJ2-3; TRBD2 matches 11 bases. CDR1 is KGHSH, CDR2 LQKENI, per germline. V lost 3 bases to trimming and J lost 3 bases; unmatched junction nucleotides: 2. The CDR3 consists of 15 residues. This chain's CDR3 is CASSPTSGTTDTQYF. The DNA of the CDR3 is TGTGCCAGCTCACCGACTAGCGGGACAACAGATACGCAGTATTTT.

The gene calls are TRBV19 and TRBJ2-1, with TRBD1 matching over 8 bases. V shed 4 bases, J shed 7 bases, and the junction held 3 bases outside the gene matches. Germline CDR1 and CDR2: LNHDA and SQIVND (reference sequence). The CDR3 spans 13 residues. Here the CDR3 DNA reads TGTGCCAGTAGTACGGACAGGGTGAATGAGCAGTTCTTC. Residues: CASSTDRVNEQFF.

This sequence joins TRBV27 and TRBJ2-1; 7 bases align to TRBD1. The CDR3 sequence is 15 residues long. Germline CDR1 reads MNHEY; CDR2 reads SMNVEV (reference sequence). V lost 6 bases and J lost 4; bases outside the gene matches: 9. CDR3: CASSARTGSYNEQFF. CDR3 coding DNA: TGTGCCAGCAGCGCAAGGACAGGCTCTTACAATGAGCAGTTCTTC.

The chain is built from TRBV7-9 and TRBJ1-4; TRBD1 aligns across 7 bases. The junction had 4 bases not matched to a gene; V was cut back by 0 bases and J by 3 bases. There are 16 residues in the CDR3. Looked up from germline, CDR1 is SEHNR and CDR2 is FQNEAQ (reference sequence). DNA for the CDR3: TGTGCCAGCAGCTTAGCACAGGGGCAGGCTAATGAAAAACTGTTTTTT. Amino acid sequence: CASSLAQGQANEKLFF.

This clone was detected once. This chain joins TRBV5-5 and TRBJ1-4, with a tentative D call TRBD1 (5 bases). V shed 10 bases and J shed 7 bases, with 23 bases lying between them. Per the germline V gene, CDR1 is SGHKS and CDR2 is YYEKEE (reference sequence). The CDR3 covers 15 residues. The CDR3 region has the DNA TGTGCCTCCACTGAACCTGGGGGGTCTACTGAAAAACTGTTTTTT. Amino acids: CASTEPGGSTEKLFF.

This chain connects TRBV5-8 to TRBJ2-3; a possible D gene is TRBD2 (6 bases). The CDR3 is 14 residues long. CDR1 and CDR2 from the germline V gene are SGHTS and YDEGEE. V was trimmed by 4 bases and J by 5 bases, leaving 14 bases between them. Here the CDR3 DNA reads TGTGCCAGCAGCCCCTATAGCGGAGGAGATACGCAGTATTTT. Its translation is CASSPYSGGDTQYF.

J is TRBJ2-5 and V is TRBV20-1; D possibly corresponds to TRBD1 (5 bases). CDR1 is DFQATT and CDR2 is SNEGSKA in the germline V gene (reference sequence). V was trimmed by 4 bases and J by 7 bases, leaving 7 bases between them. This CDR3 has 10 amino acids. CDR3 DNA: TGCAGTGCTACCACAGGGACCCAGTACTTC. Amino acids: CSATTGTQYF.

The chain has TRBV28 and TRBJ1-2, with D uncertain. From germline, CDR1 is MDHEN and CDR2 SYDVKM. The CDR3 extends over 14 amino acids. Trimming pared 2 bases from V and 7 bases from J, leaving 14 bases between. CDR3 in amino acids: CASSLRLPTGGYTF. DNA for the CDR3: TGTGCCAGCAGTTTAAGGCTCCCCACGGGTGGCTACACCTTC.

V gene TRBV12-5 combines with J gene TRBJ2-3, with D possibly matching TRBD1 (6 bases). The V end lost 4 bases, the J end lost 2 bases, and 13 bases lay between the germline ends. The CDR3 loop spans 15 amino acids. CDR1 is LGHNT and CDR2 is FRNRAP in the germline V gene. This chain's CDR3 is CASGSMTGYTDTQYF. In nucleotides, the CDR3 is TGTGCTAGTGGTTCGATGACAGGTTACACAGATACGCAGTATTTT.

Only a few counts were recorded for this clone. The rearrangement links TRBV18 to TRBJ1-2, with D possibly being TRBD1 (6 bases). The length of the CDR3 is 15 residues. In germline, CDR1 is KGHSH, CDR2 LQKENI. V lost 6 bases and J lost 4, with 18 bases in between. DNA for the CDR3: TGTGCCAGCTCGGTCGAGGGACACGGAGGCTATGGCTACACCTTC. Its translation: CASSVEGHGGYGYTF.

The chain recombines TRBV18 with TRBJ1-5; D is possibly TRBD1 (5 bases). Germline loops: CDR1 KGHSH, CDR2 LQKENI. This CDR3 is 15 amino acids long. Trimming took off 3 bases at V and 6 bases at J, with 15 bases between the two ends. CDR3 protein: CASSPTIQGGQPQHF. The CDR3 DNA reads TGTGCCAGCTCACCCACGATCCAGGGAGGTCAGCCCCAGCATTTT.

The J gene is TRBJ2-5, the V gene TRBV11-2, with a tentative D call TRBD2 (6 bases). This CDR3 is 15 amino acids long. Germline-derived CDR1 and CDR2 are SGHAT and FQNNGV. The V gene lost 6 bases and the J gene lost 0 bases, with 14 bases spanning the gap. As DNA, the CDR3 is TGTGCCAGCAGTAGGAGGGGATTTCACCAAGAGACCCAGTACTTC. This sequence encodes CASSRRGFHQETQYF. The full variable domain, its missing parts supplied by reference TRBV11-2 and TRBJ2-5, is EAGVAQSPRYKIIEKRQSVAFWCNPISGHATLYWYQQILGQGPKLLIQFQNNGVVDDSQLPKDRFSAERLKGVDSTLKIQPAKLEDSAVYLCASSRRGFHQETQYFGPGTRLLVL.

This clone was seen only a few times. The chain is built from TRBV3-1 (or the pseudogene TRBV3-2) and TRBJ1-2; D perhaps matches TRBD1 (6 bases). The V end was cut by 4 bases, the J end by 8 bases, with 14 bases between. CDR1 is LGHDT, CDR2 YNNKEL, per germline (reference sequence). This CDR3 region has 13 residues. The CDR3 sequence is CASSRIQGEGYTF. The CDR3 nucleotides are TGTGCCAGCAGCCGAATACAGGGTGAGGGCTACACCTTC.